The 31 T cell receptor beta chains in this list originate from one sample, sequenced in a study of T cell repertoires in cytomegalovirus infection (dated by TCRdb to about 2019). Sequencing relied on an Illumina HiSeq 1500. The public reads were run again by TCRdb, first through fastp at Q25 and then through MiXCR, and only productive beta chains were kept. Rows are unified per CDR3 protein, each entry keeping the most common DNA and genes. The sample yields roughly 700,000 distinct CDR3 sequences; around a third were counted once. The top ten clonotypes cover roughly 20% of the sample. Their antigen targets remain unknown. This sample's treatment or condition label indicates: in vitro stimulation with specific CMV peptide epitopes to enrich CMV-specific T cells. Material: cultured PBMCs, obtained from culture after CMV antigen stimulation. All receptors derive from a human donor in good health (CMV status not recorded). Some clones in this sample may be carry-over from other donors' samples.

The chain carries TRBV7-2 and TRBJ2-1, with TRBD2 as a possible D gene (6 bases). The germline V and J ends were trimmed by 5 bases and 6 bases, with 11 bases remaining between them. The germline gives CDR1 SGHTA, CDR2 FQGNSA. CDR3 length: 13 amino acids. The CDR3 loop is CASSPEGFNEQFF. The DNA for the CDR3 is TGTGCCAGCAGCCCGGAGGGTTTCAATGAGCAGTTCTTC.

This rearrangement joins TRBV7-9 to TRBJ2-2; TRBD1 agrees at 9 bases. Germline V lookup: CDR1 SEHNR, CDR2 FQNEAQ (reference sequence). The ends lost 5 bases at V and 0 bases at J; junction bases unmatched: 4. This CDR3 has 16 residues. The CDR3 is CASSPGTGTNTGELFF. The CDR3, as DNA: TGTGCCAGCAGCCCCGGGACAGGGACGAACACCGGGGAGCTGTTTTTT.

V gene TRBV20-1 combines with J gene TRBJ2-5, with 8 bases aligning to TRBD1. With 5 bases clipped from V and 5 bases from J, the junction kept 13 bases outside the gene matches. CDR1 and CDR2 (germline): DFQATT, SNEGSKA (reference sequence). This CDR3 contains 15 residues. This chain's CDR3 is CSAPPSAGGVETQYF. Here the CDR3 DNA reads TGCAGTGCTCCTCCCAGTGCAGGGGGCGTCGAGACCCAGTACTTC.

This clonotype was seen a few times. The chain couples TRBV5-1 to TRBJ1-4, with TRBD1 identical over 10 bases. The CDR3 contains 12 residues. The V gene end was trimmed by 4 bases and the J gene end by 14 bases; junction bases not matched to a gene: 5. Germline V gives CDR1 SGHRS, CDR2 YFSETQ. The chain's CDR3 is CASSPGTGDLFF. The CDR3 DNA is TGCGCCAGCAGCCCGGGGACAGGGGACCTGTTTTTT.

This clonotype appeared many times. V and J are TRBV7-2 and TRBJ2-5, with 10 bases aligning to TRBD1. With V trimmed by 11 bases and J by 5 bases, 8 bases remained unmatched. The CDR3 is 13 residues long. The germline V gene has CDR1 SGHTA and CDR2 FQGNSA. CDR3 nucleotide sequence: TGTGCCTCGGGTGACAGGGGGCGTGAGACCCAGTACTTC. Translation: CASGDRGRETQYF.

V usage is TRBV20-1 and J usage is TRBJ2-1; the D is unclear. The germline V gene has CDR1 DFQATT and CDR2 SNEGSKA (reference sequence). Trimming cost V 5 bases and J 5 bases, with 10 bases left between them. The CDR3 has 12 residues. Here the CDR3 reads CSAGSAHNEQFF. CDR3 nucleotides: TGCAGTGCTGGGTCGGCCCACAATGAGCAGTTCTTC.

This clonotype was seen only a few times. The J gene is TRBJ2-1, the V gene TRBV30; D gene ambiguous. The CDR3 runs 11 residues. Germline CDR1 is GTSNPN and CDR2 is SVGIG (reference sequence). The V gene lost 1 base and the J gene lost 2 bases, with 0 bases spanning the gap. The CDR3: CAWSAYNEQFF. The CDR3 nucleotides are TGTGCCTGGAGTGCCTACAATGAGCAGTTCTTC.

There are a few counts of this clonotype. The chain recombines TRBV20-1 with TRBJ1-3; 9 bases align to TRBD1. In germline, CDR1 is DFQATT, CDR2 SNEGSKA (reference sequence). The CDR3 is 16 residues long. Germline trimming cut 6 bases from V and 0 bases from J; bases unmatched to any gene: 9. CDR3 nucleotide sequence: TGCAGTGCCATTCCAGGACAGGGGAACTCTGGAAACACCATATATTTT. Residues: CSAIPGQGNSGNTIYF.

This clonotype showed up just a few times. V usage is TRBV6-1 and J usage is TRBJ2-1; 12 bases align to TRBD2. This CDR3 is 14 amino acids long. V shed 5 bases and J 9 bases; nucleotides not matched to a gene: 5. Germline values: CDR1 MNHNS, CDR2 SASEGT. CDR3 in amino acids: CASSRLAGVFEQFF. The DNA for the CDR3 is TGTGCCAGCAGTCGACTAGCGGGAGTATTTGAGCAGTTCTTC.

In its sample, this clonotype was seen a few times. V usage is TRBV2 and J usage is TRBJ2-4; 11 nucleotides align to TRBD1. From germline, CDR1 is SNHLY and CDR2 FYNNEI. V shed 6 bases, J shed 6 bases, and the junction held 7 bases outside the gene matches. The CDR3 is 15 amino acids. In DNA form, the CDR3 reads TGTGCCAGCAGGGGGGACAGGGGGTTCGGAAACATTCAGTACTTC. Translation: CASRGDRGFGNIQYF.

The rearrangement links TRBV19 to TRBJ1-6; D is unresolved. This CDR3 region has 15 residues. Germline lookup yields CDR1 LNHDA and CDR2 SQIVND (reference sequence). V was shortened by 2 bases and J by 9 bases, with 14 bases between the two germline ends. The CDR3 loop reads CASSISWQEGSPLHF. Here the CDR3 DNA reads TGTGCCAGTAGTATATCGTGGCAGGAAGGTTCACCCCTCCACTTT.

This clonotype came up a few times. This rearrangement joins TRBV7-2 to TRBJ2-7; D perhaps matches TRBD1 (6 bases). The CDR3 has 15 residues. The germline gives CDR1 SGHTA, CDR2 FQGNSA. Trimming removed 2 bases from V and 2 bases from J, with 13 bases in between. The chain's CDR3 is CASSLSVTGTYEQYF. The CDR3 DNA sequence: TGTGCCAGCAGCTTATCCGTGACAGGAACCTACGAGCAGTACTTC.

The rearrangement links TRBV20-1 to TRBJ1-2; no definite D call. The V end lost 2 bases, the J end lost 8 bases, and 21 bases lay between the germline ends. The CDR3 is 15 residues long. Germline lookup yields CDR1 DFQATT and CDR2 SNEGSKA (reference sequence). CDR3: CSARQGLGGVYGYTF. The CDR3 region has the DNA TGCAGTGCTAGACAAGGGCTTGGCGGGGTTTACGGCTACACCTTC.

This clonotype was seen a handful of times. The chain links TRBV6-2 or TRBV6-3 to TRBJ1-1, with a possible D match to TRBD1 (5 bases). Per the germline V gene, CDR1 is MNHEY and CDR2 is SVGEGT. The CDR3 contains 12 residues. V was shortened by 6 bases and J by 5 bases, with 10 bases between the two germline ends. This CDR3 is CASRRGLTEAFF. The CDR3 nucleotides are TGTGCCAGCAGAAGGGGCTTGACTGAAGCTTTCTTT.

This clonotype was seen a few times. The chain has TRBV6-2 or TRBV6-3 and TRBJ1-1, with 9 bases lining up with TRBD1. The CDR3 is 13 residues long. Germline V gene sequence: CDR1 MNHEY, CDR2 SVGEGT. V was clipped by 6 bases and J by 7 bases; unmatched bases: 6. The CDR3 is CASSGTGSGEAFF. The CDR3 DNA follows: TGTGCCAGCAGCGGGACAGGGAGCGGTGAAGCTTTCTTT.

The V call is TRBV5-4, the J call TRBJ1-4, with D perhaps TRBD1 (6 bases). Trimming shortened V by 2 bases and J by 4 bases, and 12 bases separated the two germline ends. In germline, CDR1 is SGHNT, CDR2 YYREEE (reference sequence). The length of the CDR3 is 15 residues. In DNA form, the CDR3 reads TGTGCCAGCAGCTTCGGGGGGGCGGATAATGAAAAACTGTTTTTT. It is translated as CASSFGGADNEKLFF.

This chain's CDR3 is CASRNTGNTEAFF. CDR3 sequence (DNA): TGTGCCAGCAGGAACACAGGAAATACTGAAGCTTTCTTT. This rearrangement joins TRBV6-4 to TRBJ1-1; D may be TRBD1 (5 bases). Germline lookup yields CDR1 MRHNA and CDR2 SNTAGT. The CDR3 is made up of 13 amino acids. V lost 6 bases, J lost 5 bases, and 13 bases lay in between.

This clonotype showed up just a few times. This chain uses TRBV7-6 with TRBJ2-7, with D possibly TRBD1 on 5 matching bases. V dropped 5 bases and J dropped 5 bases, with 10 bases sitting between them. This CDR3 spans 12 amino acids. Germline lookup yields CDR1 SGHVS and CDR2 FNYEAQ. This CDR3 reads CASSPWTNEQYF. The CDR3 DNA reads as TGTGCCAGCAGCCCGTGGACAAACGAGCAGTACTTC.

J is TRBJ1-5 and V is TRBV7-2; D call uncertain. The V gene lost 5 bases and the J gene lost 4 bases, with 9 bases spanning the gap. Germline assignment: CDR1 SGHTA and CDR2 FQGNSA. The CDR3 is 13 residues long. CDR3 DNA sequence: TGTGCCAGCAGCGATGACGGTAATCAGCCCCAGCATTTT. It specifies CASSDDGNQPQHF.

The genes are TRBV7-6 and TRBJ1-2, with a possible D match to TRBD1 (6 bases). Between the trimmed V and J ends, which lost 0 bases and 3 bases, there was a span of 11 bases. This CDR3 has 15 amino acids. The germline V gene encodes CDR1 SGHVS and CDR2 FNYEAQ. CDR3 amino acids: CASSLASDSYYGYTF. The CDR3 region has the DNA TGTGCCAGCAGCTTAGCATCGGACAGTTACTATGGCTACACCTTC.

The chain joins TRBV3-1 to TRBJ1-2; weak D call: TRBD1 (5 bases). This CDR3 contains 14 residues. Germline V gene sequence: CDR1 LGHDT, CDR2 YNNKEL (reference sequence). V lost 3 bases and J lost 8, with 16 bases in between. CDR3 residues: CASSHLFGGDGYTF. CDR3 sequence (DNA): TGTGCCAGCAGCCACCTATTCGGGGGGGACGGCTACACCTTC.

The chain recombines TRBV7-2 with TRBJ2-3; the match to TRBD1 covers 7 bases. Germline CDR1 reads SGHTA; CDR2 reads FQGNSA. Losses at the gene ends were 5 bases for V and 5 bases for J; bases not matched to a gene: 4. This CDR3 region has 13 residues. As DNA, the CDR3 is TGTGCCAGCAGCCAGACAGGGCAAGATACGCAGTATTTT. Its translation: CASSQTGQDTQYF.

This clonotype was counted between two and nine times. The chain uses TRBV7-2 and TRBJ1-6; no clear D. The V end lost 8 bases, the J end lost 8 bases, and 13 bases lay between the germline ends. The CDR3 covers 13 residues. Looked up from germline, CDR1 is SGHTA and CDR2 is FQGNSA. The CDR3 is CASATDVDSPLHF. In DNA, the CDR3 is TGTGCCAGCGCTACTGACGTTGATTCACCCCTCCACTTT.

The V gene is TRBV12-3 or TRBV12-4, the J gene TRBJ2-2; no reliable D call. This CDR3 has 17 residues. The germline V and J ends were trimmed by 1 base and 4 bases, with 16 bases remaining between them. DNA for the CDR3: TGTGCCAGCAGTTTAGAGGGTAATGTACTGGCCACCGGGGAGCTGTTTTTT. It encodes CASSLEGNVLATGELFF.

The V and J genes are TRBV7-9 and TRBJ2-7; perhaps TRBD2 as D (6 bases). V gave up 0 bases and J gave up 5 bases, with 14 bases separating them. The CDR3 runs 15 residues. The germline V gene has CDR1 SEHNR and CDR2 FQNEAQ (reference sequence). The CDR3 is CASSLARGAGNEQYF. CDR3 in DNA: TGTGCCAGCAGCTTAGCGCGCGGGGCCGGGAACGAGCAGTACTTC.

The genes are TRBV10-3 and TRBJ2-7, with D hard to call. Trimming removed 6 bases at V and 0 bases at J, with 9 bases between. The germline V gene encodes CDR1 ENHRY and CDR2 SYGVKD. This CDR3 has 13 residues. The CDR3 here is CAIREASSYEQYF. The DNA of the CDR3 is TGTGCCATCAGGGAAGCTAGCTCCTACGAGCAGTACTTC.

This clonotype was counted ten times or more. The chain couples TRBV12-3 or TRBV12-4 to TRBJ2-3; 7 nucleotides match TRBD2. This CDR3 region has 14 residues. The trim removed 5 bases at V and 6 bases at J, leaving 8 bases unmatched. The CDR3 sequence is CASSLGGSGDTQYF. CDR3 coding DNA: TGTGCCAGCAGTCTCGGGGGTAGCGGGGATACGCAGTATTTT.

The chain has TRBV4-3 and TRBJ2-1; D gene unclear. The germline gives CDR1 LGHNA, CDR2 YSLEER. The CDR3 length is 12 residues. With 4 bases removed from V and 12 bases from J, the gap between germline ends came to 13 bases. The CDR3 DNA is TGCGCCAGCAGCCGCCCCGCGTCTCCGCAGTTCTTC. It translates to CASSRPASPQFF.

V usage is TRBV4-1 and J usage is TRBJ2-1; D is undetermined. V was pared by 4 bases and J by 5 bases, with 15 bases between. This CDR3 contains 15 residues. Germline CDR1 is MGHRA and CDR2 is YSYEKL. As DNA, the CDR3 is TGCGCCAGCAGCCGGGGAATCCCTCTCAACAATGAGCAGTTCTTC. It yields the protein CASSRGIPLNNEQFF.

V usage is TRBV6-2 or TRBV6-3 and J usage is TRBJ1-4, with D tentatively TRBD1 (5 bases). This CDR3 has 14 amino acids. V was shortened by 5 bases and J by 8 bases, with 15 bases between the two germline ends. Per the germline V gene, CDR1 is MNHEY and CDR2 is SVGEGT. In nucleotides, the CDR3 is TGTGCCAGCAGTCGGGACCCGGGTGGGGAAAAACTGTTTTTT. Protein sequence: CASSRDPGGEKLFF.

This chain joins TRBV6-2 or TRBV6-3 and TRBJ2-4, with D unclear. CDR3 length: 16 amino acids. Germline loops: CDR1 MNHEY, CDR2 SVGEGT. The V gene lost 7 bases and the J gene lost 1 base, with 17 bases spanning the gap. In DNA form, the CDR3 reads TGTGCCAGCACCCAGTTGGGGATTGGGGCCAAAAACATTCAGTACTTC. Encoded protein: CASTQLGIGAKNIQYF.